The 30 T cell receptor beta chains presented below share a single source sample, sequenced in a study of T cells after posttransplantation cyclophosphamide. Using immunoSEQ multiplex PCR, the repertoire was profiled, and TCRdb retains in-frame clones only, with some absent. The sample gives about 11,000 clones, approximately 95% of which show up once; 0.25% to 0.35% is in the top ten. Input material: naive CD8+ T cells sorted from PBMCs. The receptors stem from a man aged 25 to 45 in good health and a related stem cell transplant donor.

The J gene is TRBJ2-7, the V gene TRBV5-4; D gene ambiguous. Trimming took off 1 base at V and 5 bases at J, with 4 bases between the two ends. There are 11 residues in the CDR3. Per the germline V gene, CDR1 is SGHNT and CDR2 is YYREEE (reference sequence). The CDR3 coding sequence is TGTGCCAGCAGCTTGTCTGACGAGCAGTACTTC. It yields the protein CASSLSDEQYF.

The chain joins TRBV14 to TRBJ2-1; D is unresolved. The V gene's germline CDR1 is SGHDN and CDR2 FVKESK. The CDR3 extends over 12 amino acids. Deletions cut 0 bases from V and 9 bases from J, with 6 bases between. The chain's CDR3 is CASSQENSEQFF. The DNA for the CDR3 is TGTGCCAGCAGCCAAGAAAATAGTGAGCAGTTCTTC.

This chain joins TRBV19 and TRBJ2-5, with 7 bases aligning to TRBD2. The CDR3 length is 15 residues. Trimming removed 6 bases from V and 4 bases from J; junction bases left unmatched: 11. The germline CDR1 and CDR2 sequences are LNHDA and SQIVND (reference sequence). CDR3 nucleotides: TGTGCCAGTAGCATGGAAGGGACTATTTCAGAGACCCAGTACTTC. Amino acid sequence: CASSMEGTISETQYF.

The chain combines TRBV7-9 with TRBJ2-1; D not resolved. The CDR3 has 13 residues. CDR1 is SEHNR and CDR2 is FQNEAQ in the germline V gene (reference sequence). The V end lost 5 bases, the J end lost 8 bases, and 13 bases lay between the germline ends. The DNA of the CDR3 is TGTGCCAGCAGCCCACCCTTCCGGGATGAGCAGTTCTTC. It yields the protein CASSPPFRDEQFF.

This clone was counted once. The chain employs TRBV6-6 and TRBJ2-1, with 9 nucleotides matching TRBD2. The CDR3 length is 14 residues. Losses at the gene ends were 2 bases for V and 7 bases for J; bases not matched to a gene: 3. Germline CDR1 MNHNY, CDR2 SVGAGI (reference sequence). Written as DNA, the CDR3 is TGTGCCAGCAGTTACGGCGGGGGGGCGAATGAGCAGTTCTTC. It translates to CASSYGGGANEQFF.

V is TRBV6-1 and J is TRBJ1-5; D is ambiguous. Germline V CDR1 and CDR2: MNHNS, SASEGT. This CDR3 has 15 amino acids. Trimming pared 3 bases from V and 0 bases from J, leaving 9 bases between. The CDR3 here is CASSELINSNQPQHF. The CDR3 coding sequence is TGTGCCAGCAGTGAGTTAATAAATAGCAATCAGCCCCAGCATTTT.

The chain carries TRBV6-7 and TRBJ2-2; 13 bases are a match to TRBD2. TRBV6-7 has ORF status, its function being uncertain. The CDR3 has 17 residues. Unmatched junction bases numbered 9, after V lost 7 bases and J lost 4 bases. CDR3 sequence reads: CASTLTSGGASTGELFF. The CDR3 nucleotides read TGTGCCAGCACCTTAACTAGCGGGGGGGCAAGCACCGGGGAGCTGTTTTTT.

This rearrangement joins TRBV10-2 to TRBJ1-1, with 10 bases lining up with TRBD1. Trimming removed 4 bases from V and 10 bases from J; junction bases left unmatched: 9. Germline V CDR1 and CDR2: WSHSY, SAAADI. CDR3 length: 14 amino acids. CDR3 sequence (DNA): TGCGCCAGCAGTGGAGACAGGGGGCATATTGGAGCTTTCTTT. This gives the protein CASSGDRGHIGAFF.

V is TRBV19 and J is TRBJ2-1, with unresolved D. Trimming removed 6 bases at V and 4 bases at J, with 7 bases between. The CDR3 length is 12 residues. CDR1 LNHDA and CDR2 SQIVND come from the germline V gene (reference sequence). The CDR3 spells CASSDGYNEQFF. The CDR3 nucleotides are TGTGCCAGTAGCGACGGGTACAATGAGCAGTTCTTC.

The genes are TRBV19 and TRBJ2-7; D is possibly TRBD2 (6 bases). The CDR3 runs to 13 residues. The V and J ends lost 7 bases and 0 bases respectively, with 10 bases between them. Germline V CDR1 and CDR2: LNHDA, SQIVND (reference sequence). The CDR3 region is CASTEEGSYEQYF. In DNA, the CDR3 is TGTGCCAGTACCGAGGAGGGCTCCTACGAGCAGTACTTC.

The V call is TRBV11-2, the J call TRBJ2-7; D unclear. Trimming stripped 1 base from V and 4 bases from J, with 5 bases between. Germline assignment: CDR1 SGHAT and CDR2 FQNNGV. CDR3 length: 12 amino acids. This CDR3 reads CASSLVGYEQYF. The CDR3 DNA reads as TGTGCCAGCAGCTTAGTCGGGTACGAGCAGTACTTC.

The chain combines TRBV27 with TRBJ1-4; 8 bases agree with TRBD1. In germline, CDR1 is MNHEY, CDR2 SMNVEV (reference sequence). V shed 3 bases and J 7 bases; nucleotides not matched to a gene: 4. CDR3 size: 14 residues. The CDR3 here is CASSFYRGTEKLFF. The CDR3 nucleotides read TGTGCCAGCAGTTTTTACAGGGGGACTGAAAAACTGTTTTTT.

The chain is built from TRBV10-3 and TRBJ2-7; a weak D match, TRBD1 (7 bases). Germline-derived CDR1 and CDR2 are ENHRY and SYGVKD. The length of the CDR3 is 17 residues. Between the trimmed V and J ends, which lost 0 bases and 3 bases, there was a span of 18 bases. CDR3 bases: TGTGCCATCAGTGAGTCTTCCGGGACAGCGGGCGGCTACGAGCAGTACTTC. This gives the protein CAISESSGTAGGYEQYF.

The V and J genes are TRBV7-6 and TRBJ2-2; no definite D call. The CDR3 runs to 15 residues. Trimming removed 2 bases at V and 1 base at J, with 8 bases between. CDR1 and CDR2 (germline): SGHVS, FNYEAQ. Here the CDR3 reads CASSLTEENTGELFF. In DNA form, the CDR3 reads TGTGCCAGCAGCTTAACCGAGGAGAACACCGGGGAGCTGTTTTTT.

The V call is TRBV7-6, the J call TRBJ2-7; 11 bases map to TRBD1. V dropped 6 bases and J dropped 0; count of bases not matched to a gene: 10. The germline gives CDR1 SGHVS, CDR2 FNYEAQ. This CDR3 is built from 17 residues. The CDR3 DNA is TGTGCCAGCAGTTCCGGGACAGGGGGTTTGATCTCCTACGAGCAGTACTTC. Translated, it gives CASSSGTGGLISYEQYF.

This rearrangement joins TRBV19 to TRBJ2-7, with 12 bases lining up with TRBD1. The CDR3 loop spans 17 amino acids. V was clipped by 6 bases and J by 0 bases; unmatched bases: 9. Germline values: CDR1 LNHDA, CDR2 SQIVND (reference sequence). In DNA form, the CDR3 reads TGTGCCAGTAGCTGGGGACAGGGGGCCTTGAGCTCCTACGAGCAGTACTTC. It encodes CASSWGQGALSSYEQYF. Filled out from reference TRBV19 and TRBJ2-7, the complete variable domain reads DGGITQSPKYLFRKEGQNVTLSCEQNLNHDAMYWYRQDPGQGLRLIYYSQIVNDFQKGDIAEGYSVSREKKESFPLTVTSAQKNPTAFYLCASSWGQGALSSYEQYFGPGTRLTVT.

The chain joins TRBV2 to TRBJ1-6, with TRBD1 matching over 9 bases. V dropped 6 bases and J dropped 4; count of bases not matched to a gene: 1. Germline CDR1 reads SNHLY; CDR2 reads FYNNEI. This CDR3 region has 14 residues. The CDR3 region has the DNA TGTGCCAGCAGGGGACAGGGATATAATTCACCCCTCCACTTT. Translated: CASRGQGYNSPLHF.

V and J are TRBV4-2 and TRBJ2-7, with a weak D call TRBD2 (7 bases). The CDR3 contains 16 residues. The germline CDR1 and CDR2 sequences are LGHNA and YNFKEQ. The ends were cut back, 4 bases at V and 2 bases at J, with 18 bases in the middle. CDR3 loop: CASSLLGAGDTYEQYF. CDR3 coding DNA: TGTGCCAGCAGCCTTCTGGGGGCGGGGGACACCTACGAGCAGTACTTC.

The gene calls are TRBV28 and TRBJ1-1; D not resolved. Germline V gene data show CDR1 as MDHEN and CDR2 as SYDVKM. V gave up 7 bases and J gave up 1 base, with 4 bases separating them. The CDR3 covers 11 residues. As DNA, the CDR3 is TGTGCCAGCACCAGGAACACTGAAGCTTTCTTT. As protein: CASTRNTEAFF.

The chain carries TRBV19 and TRBJ2-7, with 9 bases matching TRBD1. Germline trimming cut 4 bases from V and 2 bases from J; bases unmatched to any gene: 3. Germline V gene data show CDR1 as LNHDA and CDR2 as SQIVND (reference sequence). The CDR3 contains 14 residues. The DNA of the CDR3 is TGTGCCAGTAGTACGACAGGGGGTCCCTACGAGCAGTACTTC. This codes for CASSTTGGPYEQYF. The entire variable domain, with the rest obtained from reference TRBV19 and TRBJ2-7, is as follows: DGGITQSPKYLFRKEGQNVTLSCEQNLNHDAMYWYRQDPGQGLRLIYYSQIVNDFQKGDIAEGYSVSREKKESFPLTVTSAQKNPTAFYLCASSTTGGPYEQYFGPGTRLTVT.

The rearrangement links TRBV5-1 to TRBJ1-2, with TRBD1 matching 11 bases. V dropped 2 bases and J dropped 8; count of bases not matched to a gene: 5. Germline V gene data show CDR1 as SGHRS and CDR2 as YFSETQ. The CDR3 totals 14 residues. The CDR3 DNA reads as TGCGCCAGCAGCTTTCGGACAGGGGGCAACGGCTACACCTTC. This translates into CASSFRTGGNGYTF.

Remarks on this clone: The junction does not match germline at one end; this may be a read error. The chain has TRBV7-2 and TRBJ2-7; D possibly corresponds to TRBD1 (6 bases). This CDR3 has 15 residues. Germline V gene lookup returns CDR1 SGHTA and CDR2 FQGNSA. CDR3 region: CAGSPVVQGGYEQYF. CDR3 DNA sequence: TGTGCCGGCAGCCCAGTAGTACAGGGCGGCTACGAGCAGTACTTC.

The chain's CDR3 is CASSRPPQGNTEAFF. The CDR3, as DNA: TGTGCCAGCAGCCGACCGCCCCAGGGGAACACTGAAGCTTTCTTT. The V gene is TRBV27, the J gene TRBJ1-1; maybe TRBD1 (5 bases). V lost 6 bases, J lost 1 base, and 15 bases lay in between. The CDR3 totals 15 residues. The germline V gene has CDR1 MNHEY and CDR2 SMNVEV (reference sequence).

Only one count was recorded for this clone. The chain has TRBV7-3 and TRBJ2-7; 12 bases agree with TRBD2. The CDR3 extends over 16 amino acids. V lost 5 bases and J lost 4; bases outside the gene matches: 9. In germline, CDR1 is SGHTA, CDR2 FQGTGA. The CDR3 here is CASSPTLTSGGYEQYF. The CDR3 DNA follows: TGTGCCAGCAGCCCCACTTTGACTAGCGGGGGTTACGAGCAGTACTTC. The full variable domain, with the rest looked up from reference TRBV7-3 and TRBJ2-7, is GAGVSQTPSNKVTEKGKYVELRCDPISGHTALYWYRQSLGQGPEFLIYFQGTGAADDSGLPNDRFFAVRPEGSVSTLKIQRTERGDSAVYLCASSPTLTSGGYEQYFGPGTRLTVT.

V is TRBV14 and J is TRBJ2-7; tentative D call: TRBD2 (5 bases). V dropped 0 bases and J dropped 7 bases, with 13 bases sitting between them. The CDR3 runs 14 residues. CDR1 and CDR2 (germline): SGHDN, FVKESK. The CDR3 DNA follows: TGTGCCAGCAGCCAAGATCTCCTAGCTGGGGAGCAGTACTTC. Translated, it gives CASSQDLLAGEQYF.

The chain links TRBV18 to TRBJ2-6; no reliable D call. Germline lookup yields CDR1 KGHSH and CDR2 LQKENI. V gave up 0 bases and J gave up 4 bases, with 16 bases separating them. The CDR3 is 18 amino acids. Here the CDR3 DNA reads TGTGCCAGCTCACCACCCGGCAGTTTTTTGAGGGGGGCCAACGTCCTGACTTTC. It codes for CASSPPGSFLRGANVLTF.

This chain connects TRBV7-9 to TRBJ1-2; D ambiguous. V shed 5 bases and J shed 8 bases, with 18 bases lying between them. This CDR3 is built from 14 residues. The germline V gene encodes CDR1 SEHNR and CDR2 FQNEAQ (reference sequence). The CDR3 sequence: CASSGRTGNVGYTF. The CDR3 DNA is TGTGCCAGCAGCGGCAGGACGGGGAACGTGGGCTACACCTTC.

The chain joins TRBV7-9 to TRBJ2-2; D perhaps matches TRBD1 (6 bases). In germline, CDR1 is SEHNR, CDR2 FQNEAQ (reference sequence). CDR3 length equals 18 residues. V lost 1 base, J lost 0 bases, and 15 bases lay in between. Written as DNA, the CDR3 is TGTGCCAGCAGCTTAGTTGGTGGGACAACTCCGAACACCGGGGAGCTGTTTTTT. Protein: CASSLVGGTTPNTGELFF.

The gene calls are TRBV11-2 and TRBJ2-7; D perhaps matches TRBD2 (6 bases). This CDR3 has 17 amino acids. Trimming shortened V by 0 bases and J by 2 bases, and 17 bases separated the two germline ends. Germline V gives CDR1 SGHAT, CDR2 FQNNGV. In DNA, the CDR3 is TGTGCCAGCAGCTTAGATCACTGGGAAGGGAGGACCTACGAGCAGTACTTC. This translates into CASSLDHWEGRTYEQYF.

The chain has TRBV4-1 and TRBJ2-1, with TRBD1 matching 8 bases. The CDR3 has 16 residues. Per germline, CDR1 MGHRA and CDR2 YSYEKL. Unmatched junction bases numbered 7, after V lost 4 bases and J lost 2 bases. This CDR3 is CASSLRQGLAYNEQFF. The CDR3, as DNA: TGCGCCAGCAGCCTCAGACAGGGGCTCGCCTACAATGAGCAGTTCTTC.